Listed below are T cell receptor beta chains from one sample, sequenced in a study of blood T cell repertoires in COVID-19. Here immunoSEQ multiplex PCR was the method, and the copy in TCRdb shows in-frame clones only, minus some. The repertoire consists of 200,000 or so clones, with 88% occurring once and the leading ten covering 2.5% to 3%. Source material: PBMCs or T cells enriched from blood (not recorded which). The origin of the receptors is a woman aged 25-40 years who had recovered from COVID-19. CDR3s include the opening cysteine and the closing phenylalanine or tryptophan. The order of the fields is J gene, clone size, D gene, V gene, CDR3 protein, CDR3 DNA. The D gene is left open where the match is weak. Expanded clones are given a class, and other clones once, few, many or no size at all.

>TRBJ2-7|-|TRBD1|TRBV5-4
CASSLRQGGDYEQYF
TGTGCCAGCAGCTTGAGACAGGGGGGGGACTACGAGCAGTACTTC
>TRBJ2-2|-|TRBD1|TRBV13
CASSPDRGQVTGELFF
TGTGCCAGCAGCCCCGATCGGGGACAGGTCACCGGGGAGCTGTTTTTT
>TRBJ1-6|-|-|TRBV7-6
CASSLATLSNSPLHF
TGTGCCAGCAGCTTAGCTACCCTCAGTAATTCACCCCTCCACTTT
>TRBJ1-2|-|TRBD1|TRBV5-1
CASSYLDDRGYGYTF
TGCGCCAGCAGCTACCTTGATGACAGGGGGTACGGCTACACCTTC
>TRBJ1-1|few|-|TRBV5-1
CASSPRQGLDTEAFF
TGCGCCAGCAGCCCGCGGCAGGGGTTGGACACTGAAGCTTTCTTT
>TRBJ2-1|-|-|TRBV7-9
CASSSPVSYNEQFF
TGTGCCAGCAGCTCCCCGGTCTCCTACAATGAGCAGTTCTTC
>TRBJ2-7|-|-|TRBV10-3
CAIADSSHEQYF
TGTGCCATTGCGGACAGTTCGCACGAGCAGTACTTC
>TRBJ2-1|-|-|TRBV19
CASSIIRGSSYNEQFF
TGTGCCAGTAGTATAATCAGGGGAAGTTCCTACAATGAGCAGTTCTTC
>TRBJ1-5|-|TRBD1|TRBV19
CASRGGQGQYSNQPQHF
TGTGCCAGTAGGGGGGGACAGGGCCAGTATAGCAATCAGCCCCAGCATTTT
>TRBJ1-6|-|TRBD1|TRBV15
CATRWDRVNSPLHF
TGTGCCACCAGGTGGGACAGGGTTAATTCACCCCTCCACTTT
>TRBJ1-2|-|-|TRBV7-9
CASSLDWGGNYGYTF
TGTGCCAGCAGCTTAGATTGGGGAGGGAACTATGGCTACACCTTC
>TRBJ1-3|-|-|TRBV12-3/TRBV12-4
CASSLYGNTIYF
TGTGCCAGCAGTTTGTATGGAAACACCATATATTTT
>TRBJ1-1|-|TRBD1|TRBV3-1/TRBV3-2
CASRPGGRTEAFF
TGTGCCAGCCGGCCAGGGGGCAGGACTGAAGCTTTCTTT
>TRBJ2-2|-|-|TRBV6-2/TRBV6-3
CASSYPDTTGELFF
TGTGCCAGCAGTTACCCGGACACCACCGGGGAGCTGTTTTTT
>TRBJ1-6|-|TRBD1|TRBV19
CASNSGTVSSPLHF
TGTGCCAGTAACTCCGGGACAGTAAGCTCACCCCTCCACTTT
>TRBJ2-1|few|TRBD2|TRBV6-4
CASSDSASGGYNEQFF
TGTGCCAGCAGTGACTCGGCTAGCGGGGGTTACAATGAGCAGTTCTTC
>TRBJ2-7|-|-|TRBV4-2
CASSQDRRLPSYEQYF
TGTGCCAGCAGCCAAGATCGGAGATTACCCTCCTACGAGCAGTACTTC
>TRBJ2-7|few|-|TRBV29-1
CSVEGAGLGTYEQYF
TGCAGCGTTGAAGGGGCGGGGTTGGGGACCTACGAGCAGTACTTC
>TRBJ1-2|-|-|TRBV5-6
CASSSNYGYTF
TGTGCCAGCAGCTCGAACTATGGCTACACCTTC
>TRBJ2-1|-|-|TRBV11-2
CASRLDPISYNEQFF
TGTGCCAGCAGGCTAGACCCGATCTCCTACAATGAGCAGTTCTTC
>TRBJ2-7|-|TRBD1|TRBV5-4
CASSLLGQGYEQYF
TGTGCCAGCAGCTTACTAGGACAGGGATACGAGCAGTACTTC
>TRBJ2-1|-|-|TRBV27
CASSLSGSYNEQFF
TGTGCCAGCAGCCTCTCGGGCTCCTACAATGAGCAGTTCTTC
>TRBJ2-3|once|-|TRBV7-2
CASSLAELTDTQYF
TGTGCCAGCAGCTTAGCGGAGCTTACAGATACGCAGTATTTT